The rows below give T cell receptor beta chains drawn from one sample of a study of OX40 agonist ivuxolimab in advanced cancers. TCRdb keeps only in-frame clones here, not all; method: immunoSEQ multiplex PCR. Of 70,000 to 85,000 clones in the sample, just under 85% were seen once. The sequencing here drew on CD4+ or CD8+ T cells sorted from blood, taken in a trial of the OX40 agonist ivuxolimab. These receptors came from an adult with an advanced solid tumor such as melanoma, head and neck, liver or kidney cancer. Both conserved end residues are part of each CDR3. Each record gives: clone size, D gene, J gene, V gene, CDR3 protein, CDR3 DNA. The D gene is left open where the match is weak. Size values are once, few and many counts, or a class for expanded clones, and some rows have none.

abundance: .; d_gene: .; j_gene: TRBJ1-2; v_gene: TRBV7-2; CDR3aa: CASRSALYGYTF; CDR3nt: TGTGCCAGCAGGTCTGCCCTATATGGCTACACCTTC
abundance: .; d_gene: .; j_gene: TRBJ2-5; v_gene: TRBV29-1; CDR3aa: CSGGGGYQETQYF; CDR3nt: TGCAGCGGGGGAGGGGGGTACCAAGAGACCCAGTACTTC
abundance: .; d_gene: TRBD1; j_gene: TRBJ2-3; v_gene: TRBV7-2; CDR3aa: CASSLYPGQVTDTQYF; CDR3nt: TGTGCCAGCAGCTTATACCCGGGACAGGTCACAGATACGCAGTATTTT
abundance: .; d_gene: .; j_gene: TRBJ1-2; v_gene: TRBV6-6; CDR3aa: CASSPNQGGYTF; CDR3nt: TGTGCCAGCAGCCCCAATCAGGGGGGCTACACCTTC
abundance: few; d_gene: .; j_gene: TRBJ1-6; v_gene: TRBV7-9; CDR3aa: CASSPQGLSINSPLHF; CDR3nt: TGTGCCAGCAGCCCCCAGGGATTGTCAATTAATTCACCCCTCCACTTT
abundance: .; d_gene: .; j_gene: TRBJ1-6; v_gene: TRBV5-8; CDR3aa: CASSLSDTGVRPLHF; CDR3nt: TGTGCCAGCAGCTTGTCGGACACGGGAGTGAGGCCCCTCCACTTT
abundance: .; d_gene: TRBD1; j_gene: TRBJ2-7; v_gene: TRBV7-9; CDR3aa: CASSLVRTGSYEQYF; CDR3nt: TGTGCCAGCAGCTTAGTGAGGACAGGCTCCTACGAGCAGTACTTC
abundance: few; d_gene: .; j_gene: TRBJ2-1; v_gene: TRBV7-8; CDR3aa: CASSLREFPRHEQFF; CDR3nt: TGTGCCAGCAGCCTTCGGGAGTTCCCCAGGCATGAGCAGTTCTTC
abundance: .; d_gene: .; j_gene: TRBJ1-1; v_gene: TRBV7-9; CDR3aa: CASSQVTTNTEAFF; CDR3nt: TGTGCCAGCAGCCAAGTGACAACGAACACTGAAGCTTTCTTT
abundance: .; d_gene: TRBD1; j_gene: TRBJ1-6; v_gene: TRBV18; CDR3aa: CASSPGQLNSPLHF; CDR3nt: TGTGCCAGCTCACCGGGACAGCTTAATTCACCCCTCCACTTT
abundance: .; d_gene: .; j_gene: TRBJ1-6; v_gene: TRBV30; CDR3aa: CAWRLDRLNSPLHF; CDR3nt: TGTGCCTGGAGGCTTGACAGGCTTAATTCACCCCTCCACTTT
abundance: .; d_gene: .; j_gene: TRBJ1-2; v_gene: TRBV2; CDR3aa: CASSDRVNYGYTF; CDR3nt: TGTGCCAGCAGTGACAGGGTAAACTATGGCTACACCTTC
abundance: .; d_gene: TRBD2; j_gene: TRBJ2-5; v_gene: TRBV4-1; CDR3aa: CASSRVRGGETQYF; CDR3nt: TGCGCCAGCAGCCGCGTGCGCGGGGGGGAGACCCAGTACTTC
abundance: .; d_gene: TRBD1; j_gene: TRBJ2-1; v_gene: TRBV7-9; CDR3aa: CASSLGGTGVHNEQFF; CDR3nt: TGTGCCAGCAGCTTAGGCGGGACAGGGGTGCACAATGAGCAGTTCTTC
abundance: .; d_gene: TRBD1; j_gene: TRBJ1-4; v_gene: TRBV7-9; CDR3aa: CASSRTGDHEKLFF; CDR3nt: TGTGCCAGCAGCCGGACAGGAGACCATGAAAAACTGTTTTTT
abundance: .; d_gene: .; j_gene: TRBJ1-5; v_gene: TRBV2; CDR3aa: CASRRQGGNQPQHF; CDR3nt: TGTGCCAGCAGGCGGCAAGGGGGTAATCAGCCCCAGCATTTT
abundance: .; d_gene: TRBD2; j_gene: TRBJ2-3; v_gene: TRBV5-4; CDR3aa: CASSPSGASGSESSTDTQYF; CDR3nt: TGTGCCAGCAGCCCGTCCGGCGCTAGCGGGAGTGAGTCTAGCACAGATACGCAGTATTTT
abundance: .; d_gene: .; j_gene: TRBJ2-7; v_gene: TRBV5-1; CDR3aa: CASSLDRRRSEQYF; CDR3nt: TGCGCCAGCAGCTTGGACAGGAGGCGTAGTGAGCAGTACTTC
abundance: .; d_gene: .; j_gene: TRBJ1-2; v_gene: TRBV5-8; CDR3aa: CASSFSDGGLYGYTF; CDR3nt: TGTGCCAGCAGCTTTTCCGACGGAGGTCTGTATGGCTACACCTTC
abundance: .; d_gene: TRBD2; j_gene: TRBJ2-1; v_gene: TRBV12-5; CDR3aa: CASGFTSGGSYNEQFF; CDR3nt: TGTGCTAGTGGTTTTACTAGCGGAGGCTCCTACAATGAGCAGTTCTTC
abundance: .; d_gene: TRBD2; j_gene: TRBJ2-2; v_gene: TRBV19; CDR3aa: CASRGRSTSGRARTGELFF; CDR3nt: TGTGCCAGTAGGGGGCGCTCAACTAGCGGGAGGGCCAGGACCGGGGAGCTGTTTTTT
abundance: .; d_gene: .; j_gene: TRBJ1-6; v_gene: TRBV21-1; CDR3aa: CASSRLGFSPLHF; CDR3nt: TGTGCCAGCAGCAGGCTAGGATTTTCACCCCTCCACTTT
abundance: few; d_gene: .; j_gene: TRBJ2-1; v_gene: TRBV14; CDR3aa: CASSDNEQFF; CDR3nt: TGTGCCAGCAGCGACAATGAGCAGTTCTTC
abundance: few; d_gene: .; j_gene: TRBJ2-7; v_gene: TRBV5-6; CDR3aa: CASSLQGASSYEQYF; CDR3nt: TGTGCCAGCAGCTTGCAAGGGGCGAGCTCCTACGAGCAGTACTTC